This TCR beta chain was captured in a study of circulating CD8 cells and anti-PD-1 response in melanoma. Study-level information: Six of 13 patients had prior targeted therapy or immunotherapy; seven did not. Response groups: complete/partial responders versus stable/progressive non-responders. Study-wide results and caveats: Expanded sorted subsets were checked for tumor reactivity using peptides. Only baseline and M1 samples entered the published repertoire comparisons.

This clonotype has only a few counts. Its antigen is undetermined. Each library started from roughly 16 ng of total RNA using the QIAseq Immune Repertoire TCR panel. TCRdb processed the reads anew with MiXCR; each CDR3 protein has one entry. The top ten clones hold around 42% of a sample with approximately 450 distinct CDR3 sequences, roughly 7.9% of them seen once. Four subsets defined by PD-1 and/or TIGIT were sorted from live CD3+CD8+TCRalphabeta+ cells. The CDR3 length is 15 residues. Germline V CDR1 and CDR2: SNHLY, FYNNEI. V was pared by 1 base and J by 3 bases, with 5 bases of the junction left unmatched.

This sequence was found in a human donor with melanoma. The chain combines TRBV2 with TRBJ2-7, with TRBD1 identical over 8 bases. The sample in question was CD8+ T cells from PBMCs, obtained at baseline or after one month of anti-PD-1 therapy (not recorded which). The CDR3 DNA is TGTGCCAGCAGTGAAGGGTACAGGGGGTTCTACGAGCAGTACTTC. Amino acids: CASSEGYRGFYEQYF.